The subject of this entry is one TCR beta chain. Its specificity is not known. The data were obtained in a study of cytomegalovirus exposure and HLA in healthy donors. Study details: In an earlier analysis, almost 120 million unique TCR beta sequences were found from about 179 million T cells. Study-wide results and limits: In a later analysis, V- and J-gene trimming of beta chains associated with a DCLRE1C missense variant, replicated independently.

The primer mix had 60 Vbeta and 13 Jbeta primers. The assay was immunoSEQ multiplex PCR, and TCRdb's table has in-frame clones only and misses some. The sample table includes some 130,000 clones. Trimming cost V 5 bases and J 6 bases, with 13 bases left between them. Germline V gene lookup returns CDR1 SGHTA and CDR2 FQGTGA. The CDR3 spans 13 residues. The specimen sequenced was PBMCs. The origin of this receptor is a woman aged 40 to 50 in good health and CMV-seropositive. This chain joins TRBV7-3 and TRBJ1-2; D gene ambiguous. This CDR3 reads CASSNFEGHGYTF. The DNA of the CDR3 is TGTGCCAGCAGCAACTTTGAGGGTCATGGCTACACCTTC.